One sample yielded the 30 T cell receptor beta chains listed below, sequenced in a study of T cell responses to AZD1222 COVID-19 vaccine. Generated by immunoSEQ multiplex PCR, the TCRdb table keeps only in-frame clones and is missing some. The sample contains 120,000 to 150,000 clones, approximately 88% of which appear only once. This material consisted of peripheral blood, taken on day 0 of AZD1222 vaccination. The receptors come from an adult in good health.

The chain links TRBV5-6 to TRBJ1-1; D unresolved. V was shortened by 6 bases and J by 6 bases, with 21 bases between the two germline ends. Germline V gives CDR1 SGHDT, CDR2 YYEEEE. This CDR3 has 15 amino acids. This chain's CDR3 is CASTSSPEDNSEAFF. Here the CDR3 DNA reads TGTGCCAGCACCTCCTCTCCCGAGGATAACTCTGAAGCTTTCTTT.

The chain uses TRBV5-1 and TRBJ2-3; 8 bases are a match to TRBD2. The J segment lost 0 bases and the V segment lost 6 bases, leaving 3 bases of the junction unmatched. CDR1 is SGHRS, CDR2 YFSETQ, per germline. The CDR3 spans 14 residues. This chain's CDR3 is CASMRGDSTDTQYF. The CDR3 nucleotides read TGCGCCAGCATGCGGGGGGATAGCACAGATACGCAGTATTTT.

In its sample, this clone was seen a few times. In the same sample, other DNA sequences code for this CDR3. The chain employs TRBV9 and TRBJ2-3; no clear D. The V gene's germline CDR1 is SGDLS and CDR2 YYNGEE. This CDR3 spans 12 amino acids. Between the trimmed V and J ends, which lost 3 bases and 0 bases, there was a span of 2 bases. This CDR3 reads CASSASTDTQYF. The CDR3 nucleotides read TGTGCCAGCAGCGCCAGCACAGATACGCAGTATTTT.

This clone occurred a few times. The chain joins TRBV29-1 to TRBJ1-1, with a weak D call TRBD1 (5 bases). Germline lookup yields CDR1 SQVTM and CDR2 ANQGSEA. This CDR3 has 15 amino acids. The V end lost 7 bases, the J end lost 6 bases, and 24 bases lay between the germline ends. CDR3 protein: CSDYDPSAGGAEAFF. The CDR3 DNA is TGCAGCGACTACGATCCCAGTGCGGGGGGGGCTGAAGCTTTCTTT.

CDR3 DNA sequence: TGTGCCAGCAGCTGGAAAACTAGCGGGGGCGGAGCAGATACGCAGTATTTT. Translating it yields CASSWKTSGGGADTQYF. The V and J genes are TRBV7-2 and TRBJ2-3, with 11 nucleotides matching TRBD2. Trimming took 4 bases from V and 4 from J; bases not matched to a gene: 10. Germline V gene lookup returns CDR1 SGHTA and CDR2 FQGNSA. The CDR3 totals 17 residues.

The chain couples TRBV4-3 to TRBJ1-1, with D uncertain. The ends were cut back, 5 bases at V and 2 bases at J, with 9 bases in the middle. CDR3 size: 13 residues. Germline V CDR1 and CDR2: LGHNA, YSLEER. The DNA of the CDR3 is TGCGCCAGCAGCGGAGACCCAAACACTGAAGCTTTCTTT. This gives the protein CASSGDPNTEAFF.

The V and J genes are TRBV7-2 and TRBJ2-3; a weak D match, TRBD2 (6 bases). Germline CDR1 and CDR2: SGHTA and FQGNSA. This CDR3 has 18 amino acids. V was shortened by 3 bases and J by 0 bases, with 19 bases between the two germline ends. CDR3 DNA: TGTGCCAGCAGCTTCCGGGAGAGCCGTGGGCCTAGCACAGATACGCAGTATTTT. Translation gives CASSFRESRGPSTDTQYF. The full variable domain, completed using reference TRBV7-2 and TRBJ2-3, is GAGVSQSPSNKVTEKGKDVELRCDPISGHTALYWYRQSLGQGLEFLIYFQGNSAPDKSGLPSDRFSAERTGGSVSTLTIQRTQQEDSAVYLCASSFRESRGPSTDTQYFGPGTRLTVL.

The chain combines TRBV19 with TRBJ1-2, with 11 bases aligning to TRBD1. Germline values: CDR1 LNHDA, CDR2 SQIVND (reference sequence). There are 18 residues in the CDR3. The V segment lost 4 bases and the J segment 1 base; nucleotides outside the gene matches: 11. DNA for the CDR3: TGTGCCAGTAGTACCGTGGACAGGGGGCGCCTAATTAACTATGGCTACACCTTC. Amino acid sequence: CASSTVDRGRLINYGYTF.

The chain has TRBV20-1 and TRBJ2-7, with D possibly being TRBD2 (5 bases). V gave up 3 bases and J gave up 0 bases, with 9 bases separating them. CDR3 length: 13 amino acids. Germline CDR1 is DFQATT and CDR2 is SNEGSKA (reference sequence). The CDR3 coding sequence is TGCAGTGCTAGTAGCGAATTCTCCTACGAGCAGTACTTC. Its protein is CSASSEFSYEQYF.

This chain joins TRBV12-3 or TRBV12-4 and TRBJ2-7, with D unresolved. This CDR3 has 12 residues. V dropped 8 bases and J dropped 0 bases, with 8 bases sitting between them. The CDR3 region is CASHRSSYEQYF. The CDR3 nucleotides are TGTGCCAGCCATCGGAGCTCCTACGAGCAGTACTTC.

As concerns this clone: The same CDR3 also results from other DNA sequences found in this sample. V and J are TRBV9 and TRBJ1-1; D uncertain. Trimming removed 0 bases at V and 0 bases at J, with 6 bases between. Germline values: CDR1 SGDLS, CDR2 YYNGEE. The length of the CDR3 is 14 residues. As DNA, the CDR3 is TGTGCCAGCAGCGTAGGACGGTTGAACACTGAAGCTTTCTTT. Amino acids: CASSVGRLNTEAFF.

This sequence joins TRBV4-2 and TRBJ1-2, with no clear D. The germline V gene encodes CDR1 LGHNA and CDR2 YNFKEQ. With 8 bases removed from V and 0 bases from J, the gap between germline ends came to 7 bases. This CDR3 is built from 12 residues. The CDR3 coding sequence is TGTGCCAGCTCGCGCGCTAACTATGGCTACACCTTC. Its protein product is CASSRANYGYTF.

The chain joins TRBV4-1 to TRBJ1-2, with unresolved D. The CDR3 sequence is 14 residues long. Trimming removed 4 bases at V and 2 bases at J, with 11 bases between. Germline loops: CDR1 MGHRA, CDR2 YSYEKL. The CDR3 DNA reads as TGCGCCAGCAGCCCCACCCGAGGGAACTATGGCTACACCTTC. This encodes CASSPTRGNYGYTF.

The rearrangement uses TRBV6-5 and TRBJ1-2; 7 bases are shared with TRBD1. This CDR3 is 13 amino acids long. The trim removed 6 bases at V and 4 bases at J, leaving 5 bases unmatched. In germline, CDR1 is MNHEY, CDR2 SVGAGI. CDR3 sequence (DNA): TGTGCCAGCAGGGGCGACAGGGCCTATGGCTACACCTTC. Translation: CASRGDRAYGYTF.

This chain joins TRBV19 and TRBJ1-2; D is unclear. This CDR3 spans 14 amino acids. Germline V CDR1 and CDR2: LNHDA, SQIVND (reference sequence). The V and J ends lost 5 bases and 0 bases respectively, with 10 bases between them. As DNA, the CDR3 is TGTGCCAGTAGTTGGGCAGAATCTAACTATGGCTACACCTTC. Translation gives CASSWAESNYGYTF.

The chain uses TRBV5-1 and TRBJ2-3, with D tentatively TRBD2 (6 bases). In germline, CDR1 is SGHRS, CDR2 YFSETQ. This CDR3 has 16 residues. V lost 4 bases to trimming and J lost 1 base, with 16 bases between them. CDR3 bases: TGCGCCAGCAGCCGTACTAGCCGGGGAGGCACAGATACGCAGTATTTT. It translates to CASSRTSRGGTDTQYF.

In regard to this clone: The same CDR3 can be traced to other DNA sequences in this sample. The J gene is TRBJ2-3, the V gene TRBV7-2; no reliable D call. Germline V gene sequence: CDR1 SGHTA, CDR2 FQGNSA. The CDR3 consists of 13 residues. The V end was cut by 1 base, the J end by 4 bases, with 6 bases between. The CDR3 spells CASSLVGPDTQYF. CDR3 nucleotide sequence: TGTGCCAGCAGCTTAGTTGGGCCAGATACGCAGTATTTT.

The CDR3 sequence: CSVRIDRGRYGYTF. As DNA, the CDR3 is TGCAGCGTTAGGATTGACAGGGGAAGGTATGGCTACACCTTC. This chain joins TRBV29-1 and TRBJ1-2; 8 bases line up with TRBD1. CDR1 is SQVTM and CDR2 is ANQGSEA in the germline V gene. The CDR3 length is 14 residues. J gave up 5 bases and V 5 bases, and 10 bases lay outside the gene matches.

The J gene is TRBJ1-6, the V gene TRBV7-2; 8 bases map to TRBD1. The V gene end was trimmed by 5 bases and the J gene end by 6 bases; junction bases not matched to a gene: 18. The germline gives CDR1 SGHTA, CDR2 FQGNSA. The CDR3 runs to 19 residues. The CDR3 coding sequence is TGTGCCAGCAGCCCACGGTTTACAGGGGGAGGTGGCCGTAATTCACCCCTCCACTTT. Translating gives CASSPRFTGGGGRNSPLHF.

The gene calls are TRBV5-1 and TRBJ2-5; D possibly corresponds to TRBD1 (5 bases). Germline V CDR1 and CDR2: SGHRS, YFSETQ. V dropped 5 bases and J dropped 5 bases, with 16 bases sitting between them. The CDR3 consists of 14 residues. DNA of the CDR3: TGCGCCAGCAGTATCTGGGGCTCAGGCGAGACCCAGTACTTC. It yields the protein CASSIWGSGETQYF.

The CDR3 spells CAVKRDRGNYGYTF. DNA for the CDR3: TGTGCCGTGAAGAGGGACAGGGGTAACTATGGCTACACCTTC. This rearrangement joins TRBV7-6 to TRBJ1-2, with 10 bases that match TRBD1. Germline loops: CDR1 SGHVS, CDR2 FNYEAQ. The CDR3 runs 14 residues. V shed 11 bases and J 1 base; nucleotides not matched to a gene: 7.

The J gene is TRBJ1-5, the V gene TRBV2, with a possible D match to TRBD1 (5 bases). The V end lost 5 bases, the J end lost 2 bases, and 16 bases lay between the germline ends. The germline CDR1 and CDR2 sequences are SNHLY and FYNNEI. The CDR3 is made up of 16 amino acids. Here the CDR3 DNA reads TGTGCCAGCAGTCCCATGACAGTAAGCGGCAATCAGCCCCAGCATTTT. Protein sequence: CASSPMTVSGNQPQHF.

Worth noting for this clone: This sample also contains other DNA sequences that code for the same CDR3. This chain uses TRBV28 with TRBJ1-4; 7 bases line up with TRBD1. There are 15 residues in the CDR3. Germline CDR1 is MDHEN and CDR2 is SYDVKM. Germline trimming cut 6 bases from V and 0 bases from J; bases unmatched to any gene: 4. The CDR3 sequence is CASSPGGATNEKLFF. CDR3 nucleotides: TGTGCCAGCAGCCCAGGGGGGGCAACTAATGAAAAACTGTTTTTT.

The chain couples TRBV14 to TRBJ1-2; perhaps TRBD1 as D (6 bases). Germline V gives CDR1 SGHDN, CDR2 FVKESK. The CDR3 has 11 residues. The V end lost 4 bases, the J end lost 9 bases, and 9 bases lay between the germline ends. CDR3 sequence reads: CASSRTESYTF. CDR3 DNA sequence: TGTGCCAGCAGCCGGACAGAGAGCTACACCTTC.

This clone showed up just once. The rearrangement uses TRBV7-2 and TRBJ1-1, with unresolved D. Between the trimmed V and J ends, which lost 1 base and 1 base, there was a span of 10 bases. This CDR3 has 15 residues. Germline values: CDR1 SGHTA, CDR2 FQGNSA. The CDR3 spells CASSLDSGRNTEAFF. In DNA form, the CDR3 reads TGTGCCAGCAGCTTAGATTCGGGGAGGAACACTGAAGCTTTCTTT.

CDR3 sequence: CASSVSGGNRETQYF. In DNA form, the CDR3 reads TGTGCCAGCAGCGTAAGCGGGGGAAACAGGGAGACCCAGTACTTC. This rearrangement joins TRBV9 to TRBJ2-5; the match to TRBD2 covers 8 bases. The J segment lost 5 bases and the V segment lost 1 base, leaving 7 bases of the junction unmatched. This CDR3 is built from 15 residues. The germline gives CDR1 SGDLS, CDR2 YYNGEE.

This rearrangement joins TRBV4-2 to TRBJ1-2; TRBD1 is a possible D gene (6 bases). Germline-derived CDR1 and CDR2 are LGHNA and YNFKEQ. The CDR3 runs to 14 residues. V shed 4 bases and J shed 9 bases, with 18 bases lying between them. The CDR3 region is CASSPQVQGDRYTF. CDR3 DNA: TGTGCCAGCAGCCCCCAGGTACAGGGTGATCGCTACACCTTC.

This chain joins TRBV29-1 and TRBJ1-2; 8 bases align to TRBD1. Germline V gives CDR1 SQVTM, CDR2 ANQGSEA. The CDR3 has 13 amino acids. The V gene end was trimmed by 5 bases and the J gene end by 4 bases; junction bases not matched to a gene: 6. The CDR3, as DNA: TGCAGCGTTTTATCCGGGACAGGCTATGGCTACACCTTC. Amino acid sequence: CSVLSGTGYGYTF. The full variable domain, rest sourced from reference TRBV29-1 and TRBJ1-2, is SAVISQKPSRDICQRGTSLTIQCQVDSQVTMMFWYRQQPGQSLTLIATANQGSEATYESGFVIDKFPISRPNLTFSTLTVSNMSPEDSSIYLCSVLSGTGYGYTFGSGTRLTVV.

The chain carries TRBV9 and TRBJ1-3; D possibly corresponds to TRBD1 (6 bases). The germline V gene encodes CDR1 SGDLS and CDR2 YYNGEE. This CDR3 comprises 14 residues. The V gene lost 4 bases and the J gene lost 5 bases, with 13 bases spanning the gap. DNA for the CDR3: TGTGCCAGCAGCTTAACAGGGAGAAGAAACACCATATATTTT. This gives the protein CASSLTGRRNTIYF. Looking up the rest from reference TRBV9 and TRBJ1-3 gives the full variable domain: DSGVTQTPKHLITATGQRVTLRCSPRSGDLSVYWYQQSLDQGLQFLIQYYNGEERAKGNILERFSAQQFPDLHSELNLSSLELGDSALYFCASSLTGRRNTIYFGEGSWLTVV.

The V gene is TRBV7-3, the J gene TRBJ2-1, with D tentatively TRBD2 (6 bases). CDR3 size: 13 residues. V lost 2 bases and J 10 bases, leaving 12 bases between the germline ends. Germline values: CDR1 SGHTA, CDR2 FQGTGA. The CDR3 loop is CASSLGASGEQFF. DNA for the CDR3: TGTGCCAGCAGCTTAGGGGCAAGCGGGGAGCAGTTCTTC.